This T cell receptor beta chain came from a study of T cells in tuberculosis. As to time point: new active TB diagnosis, blood taken before or within 7 days of starting treatment. Method: immunoSEQ multiplex PCR; TCRdb's copy keeps in-frame clones and lacks some. The sample lists some 31,000 clones; roughly 90% were seen once. Trimming stripped 0 bases from V and 4 bases from J, with 8 bases between. The CDR3 totals 14 residues. CDR1 and CDR2 from the germline V gene are SGHDT and YYEEEE. Sample: PBMCs, taken at tuberculosis diagnosis. The clonotype comes from an adult with tuberculosis. V and J are TRBV5-6 and TRBJ1-5; no reliable D call. The CDR3 here is CASSLGAGNQPQHF. CDR3 bases: TGTGCCAGCAGCTTGGGGGCGGGAAATCAGCCCCAGCATTTT.